The next 7 T cell receptor beta chains were all read from a single sample in a study of shared clonotypes between healthy human individuals. Positive CCR7 selection of CD45RO-negative cells yielded the naive CD8 cells, and terminally differentiated effector memory CD45RA+ cells were excluded. The data were produced by immunoSEQ multiplex PCR, yet TCRdb's version contains in-frame clones alone and is incomplete. Of roughly 770,000 clones listed, approximately 96% are singletons. The sample taken for sequencing was naive CD8+ T cells sorted from blood. All receptors derive from a man aged 25-45 years in good health.

The chain links TRBV4-1 to TRBJ2-7; D gene uncertain. With 3 bases removed from V and 5 bases from J, the gap between germline ends came to 8 bases. The CDR3 is 12 amino acids. CDR1 and CDR2 (germline): MGHRA, YSYEKL. The CDR3 DNA sequence: TGCGCCAGCAGCCAGACGGGCGACGAGCAGTACTTC. Its translation is CASSQTGDEQYF.

The chain joins TRBV25-1 to TRBJ2-6; D is ambiguous. Between the trimmed V and J ends, which lost 4 bases and 2 bases, there was a span of 9 bases. This CDR3 is 15 amino acids long. CDR1 is MGHDK, CDR2 SYGVNS, per germline. The CDR3 sequence is CASSVGMTGANVLTF. The CDR3 bases are TGTGCCAGCAGTGTAGGGATGACTGGGGCCAACGTCCTGACTTTC.

The V and J genes are TRBV6-1 and TRBJ1-1; D is unclear. This CDR3 comprises 12 residues. Trimming shortened V by 2 bases and J by 8 bases, and 9 bases separated the two germline ends. From germline, CDR1 is MNHNS and CDR2 SASEGT. This CDR3 reads CASSELVQEAFF. CDR3 DNA sequence: TGTGCCAGCAGTGAATTGGTCCAGGAAGCTTTCTTT.

V and J are TRBV5-1 and TRBJ1-4; D is unresolved. CDR1 and CDR2 from the germline V gene are SGHRS and YFSETQ. This CDR3 is 14 amino acids long. The V gene lost 3 bases and the J gene lost 0 bases, with 6 bases spanning the gap. This CDR3 is CASSWLTTNEKLFF. CDR3 nucleotides: TGCGCCAGCAGCTGGCTTACAACTAATGAAAAACTGTTTTTT.

This rearrangement joins TRBV7-2 to TRBJ2-2, with D hard to call. The CDR3 loop spans 12 amino acids. In germline, CDR1 is SGHTA, CDR2 FQGNSA. Trimming took 5 bases from V and 8 from J, leaving 9 bases between them. CDR3 bases: TGTGCCAGCAGCCGGAGAAGGGGGGAGCTGTTTTTT. It is translated as CASSRRRGELFF.

CDR3 coding DNA: TGTGCCAGCGATAACGGAGACACAGATACGCAGTATTTT. This translates into CASDNGDTDTQYF. The chain uses TRBV6-1 and TRBJ2-3; unclear D gene. Trimming shortened V by 8 bases and J by 2 bases, and 11 bases separated the two germline ends. Germline CDR1 is MNHNS and CDR2 is SASEGT. CDR3 length equals 13 residues.

J is TRBJ2-1 and V is TRBV27; 9 positions agree with TRBD2. After removal of 2 bases from V and 9 bases from J, the junction contained 8 bases not matched to a gene. CDR1 is MNHEY, CDR2 SMNVEV, per germline (reference sequence). This CDR3 has 15 amino acids. CDR3 sequence (DNA): TGTGCCAGCAGTTTAGTGTTAGCGGGAGTGGCTGAGCAGTTCTTC. It specifies CASSLVLAGVAEQFF.